This T cell receptor beta chain was sequenced during a study of cytomegalovirus exposure and HLA in healthy donors. Study overall: An early release of data contained approximately 80 million unique TCRs, which came from HLA-typed donors. For the roughly 370 genotyped donors, 65% to 90% fell within the Caucasian-associated ancestry cluster.

Germline V gene lookup returns CDR1 SGHDT and CDR2 YYEEEE. This CDR3 spans 11 amino acids. V was pared by 4 bases and J by 8 bases, with 7 bases between. The PCR ran on 60 Vbeta and 13 Jbeta primers. Profiled with immunoSEQ multiplex PCR; TCRdb holds only in-frame clones, not every one. The table has about 150,000 clones, 70% to 80% seen once. Sequenced input: PBMCs. The V and J genes are TRBV5-6 and TRBJ2-1; no clear D. The clonotype comes from a man aged 30 to 39 in good health and CMV-seropositive. The chain's CDR3 is CASSLEYEQFF. The CDR3 bases are TGTGCCAGCAGCCTAGAGTATGAGCAGTTCTTC.